This passage covers 7 T cell receptor beta chains from one sample sequenced in a study of blood T cell repertoires in COVID-19. Produced via immunoSEQ multiplex PCR; TCRdb's table is partial and in-frame only. The sample contains 250,000 to 350,000 clones, roughly 88% of which appear only once. The specimen sequenced was peripheral blood. The source is a human donor with COVID-19, enrolled during active disease. The donor label of this sample is uncertain.

The rearrangement uses TRBV29-1 and TRBJ2-3, with TRBD1 as a possible D gene (6 bases). V was trimmed by 0 bases and J by 2 bases, leaving 12 bases between them. Germline V lookup: CDR1 SQVTM, CDR2 ANQGSEA. This CDR3 comprises 15 residues. CDR3 amino acids: CSVEDKGGVTDTQYF. The CDR3 DNA reads TGCAGCGTTGAAGATAAAGGGGGTGTCACAGATACGCAGTATTTT.

The genes are TRBV20-1 and TRBJ1-1, with a possible D match to TRBD1 (5 bases). Germline V lookup: CDR1 DFQATT, CDR2 SNEGSKA (reference sequence). This CDR3 is 11 amino acids long. The V gene lost 7 bases and the J gene lost 4 bases, with 10 bases spanning the gap. In DNA, the CDR3 is TGCAGTGGCCAGGGTGCCACTGAAGCTTTCTTT. This sequence encodes CSGQGATEAFF.

This clone was seen a few times. This chain joins TRBV7-3 and TRBJ2-1, with 8 bases matching TRBD2. CDR3 size: 15 residues. Germline-derived CDR1 and CDR2 are SGHTA and FQGTGA. The J segment lost 8 bases and the V segment lost 5 bases, leaving 11 bases of the junction unmatched. CDR3 loop: CASSPNGGRYHEQFF. CDR3 nucleotide sequence: TGTGCCAGCAGCCCAAATGGCGGGAGGTACCATGAGCAGTTCTTC.

This rearrangement joins TRBV5-7 to TRBJ1-5; TRBD1 matches 7 bases. TRBV5-7 belongs to the ORF category, with a function that is uncertain. V lost 2 bases, J lost 5 bases, and 1 base stayed unmatched. This CDR3 is built from 13 residues. This CDR3 is CASSFRGYQPQHF. The DNA of the CDR3 is TGTGCCAGCAGCTTCAGGGGGTATCAGCCCCAGCATTTT.

The V gene is TRBV7-3, the J gene TRBJ1-1; possibly TRBD1 for D (6 bases). The CDR3 runs 15 residues. The germline V gene encodes CDR1 SGHTA and CDR2 FQGTGA. Deletions cut 3 bases from V and 4 bases from J, with 15 bases between. The CDR3 here is CASSLVGARGTEAFF. The CDR3 nucleotides are TGTGCCAGCAGCTTGGTGGGGGCTCGTGGCACTGAAGCTTTCTTT. Complete variable domain (other parts from reference TRBV7-3 and TRBJ1-1): GAGVSQTPSNKVTEKGKYVELRCDPISGHTALYWYRQSLGQGPEFLIYFQGTGAADDSGLPNDRFFAVRPEGSVSTLKIQRTERGDSAVYLCASSLVGARGTEAFFGQGTRLTVV.

The J gene is TRBJ1-4, the V gene TRBV28; possibly TRBD1 for D (6 bases). V lost 2 bases and J lost 5, with 12 bases in between. Germline V gives CDR1 MDHEN, CDR2 SYDVKM. The CDR3 is made up of 15 amino acids. CDR3 DNA: TGTGCCAGCAGTTTACTACAGGGAATCAATGAAAAACTGTTTTTT. Translated: CASSLLQGINEKLFF.

V and J are TRBV3-1 (or the pseudogene TRBV3-2) and TRBJ1-1; TRBD1 aligns across 9 bases. The junction had 18 bases not matched to a gene; V was cut back by 0 bases and J by 1 base. This CDR3 region has 21 residues. The V gene's germline CDR1 is LGHDT and CDR2 YNNKEL (reference sequence). CDR3 sequence: CASSQDGGDRDVASSNTEAFF. In DNA, the CDR3 is TGTGCCAGCAGCCAAGATGGAGGGGACAGGGACGTTGCTAGTTCGAACACTGAAGCTTTCTTT.